This is a list of T cell receptor beta chains from one sample in a study of metastatic and nonmetastatic thyroid tumors. TCRdb reanalyzed the PCR reads via MiXCR. The sample contains 60,000 to 85,000 clones, roughly 18% of which appear only once. Sample: blood. The receptors were gathered from a female donor with papillary thyroid cancer or a benign thyroid nodule (not recorded which). Some clones in this sample may be carry-over from other donors' samples. CDR3s include the opening cysteine and the closing phenylalanine or tryptophan. The order of the fields is clone size, D gene, J gene, V gene, CDR3 length, CDR3 DNA, CDR3 protein. A D gene is named only where the DNA matches it firmly. Clone size is shown for a subset of rows, as once, few, many or a class of expanded clone.

size: few; D: .; J: TRBJ1-5; V: TRBV6-1; length: 13; DNA: TGTGCCATCAGCCCGAACGCGAATCAGCCCCAGCATTTT; CDR3: CAISPNANQPQHF
size: few; D: .; J: TRBJ1-6; V: TRBV18; length: 15; DNA: TGTGCCAGCTCTCCCCCGGGACTGTATAATTCACCCCTCCACTTT; CDR3: CASSPPGLYNSPLHF
size: .; D: TRBD1; J: TRBJ2-1; V: TRBV11-2; length: 16; DNA: TGTGCCAGCAGCTCGAGACAGGGGGCCAGCGGCAATGAGCAGTTCTTC; CDR3: CASSSRQGASGNEQFF
size: many; D: TRBD1; J: TRBJ1-1; V: TRBV28; length: 14; DNA: TGTGCCAGCAGGGAAAGGACAGGGTACACTGAAGCTTTCTTT; CDR3: CASRERTGYTEAFF
size: .; D: TRBD1; J: TRBJ1-4; V: TRBV2; length: 15; DNA: TGTGCCAGCAGTGAACCGGGACAGTCTAATGAAAAACTGTTTTTT; CDR3: CASSEPGQSNEKLFF
size: .; D: .; J: TRBJ2-7; V: TRBV10-3; length: 12; DNA: TGTGCCATCAGTGGCGGGGACTACGAGCAGTACTTC; CDR3: CAISGGDYEQYF
size: few; D: .; J: TRBJ1-6; V: TRBV12-3/TRBV12-4; length: 15; DNA: TGTGCCAGCAGTTTATTGGGCGCTGAGGATTCACCCCTCCACTTT; CDR3: CASSLLGAEDSPLHF
size: .; D: TRBD2; J: TRBJ2-6; V: TRBV12-3/TRBV12-4; length: 20; DNA: TGTGCCAGCAGTTTTGTGACAGCGGGATGCTTGGGAGGTGGGGCCAACGTCCTTACTTTC; CDR3: CASSFVTAGCLGGGANVLTF
size: many; D: .; J: TRBJ2-1; V: TRBV12-3/TRBV12-4; length: 11; DNA: TGTGCCAGCAGTCTAACTAATGAGCAGTTCTTC; CDR3: CASSLTNEQFF
size: many; D: TRBD1; J: TRBJ2-4; V: TRBV12-3/TRBV12-4; length: 14; DNA: TGTGCCAGCACCTCCAGGGGGATCGAAAACATTCAGTACTTC; CDR3: CASTSRGIENIQYF
size: many; D: .; J: TRBJ2-5; V: TRBV12-3/TRBV12-4; length: 14; DNA: TGTGCCAGCACCACCGACTGGTCCATCGAGACCCAGTACTTC; CDR3: CASTTDWSIETQYF
size: many; D: TRBD1; J: TRBJ2-3; V: TRBV5-1; length: 15; DNA: TGCGCCAGCAGCTTGGAACAGGGGTACACAGATACGCAGTATTTT; CDR3: CASSLEQGYTDTQYF
size: many; D: .; J: TRBJ1-3; V: TRBV28; length: 14; DNA: TGTGCCAGCAGTTTGGGGGGCAGGGAAAACACCATATATTTT; CDR3: CASSLGGRENTIYF
size: many; D: .; J: TRBJ1-6; V: TRBV18; length: 14; DNA: TGTGCCAGCTCGGTGGACAGTTTTAATTCACCCCTCCACTTT; CDR3: CASSVDSFNSPLHF
size: .; D: TRBD1; J: TRBJ1-5; V: TRBV20-1; length: 13; DNA: TGCAGTGCTCAAAACACAGGGGACCAGCCCCAGCATTTT; CDR3: CSAQNTGDQPQHF
size: .; D: TRBD1; J: TRBJ2-7; V: TRBV2; length: 15; DNA: TGTGCCAGCAGTGAAATGGAGGACAGGGGTGACGAGCAGTACTTC; CDR3: CASSEMEDRGDEQYF
size: many; D: .; J: TRBJ1-3; V: TRBV6-1; length: 15; DNA: TGTGCCAGCAGTCGAGGGTATCTCTCTGGAAACACCATATATTTT; CDR3: CASSRGYLSGNTIYF
size: many; D: .; J: TRBJ2-1; V: TRBV9; length: 15; DNA: TGTGCCAGCAGCGTACGTGGAAGCGCAAACAATGAGCAGTTCTTC; CDR3: CASSVRGSANNEQFF
size: many; D: .; J: TRBJ1-4; V: TRBV20-1; length: 12; DNA: TGCAGTGCCAGGGCAACTAATGAAAAACTGTTTTTT; CDR3: CSARATNEKLFF
size: many; D: TRBD2; J: TRBJ2-1; V: TRBV28; length: 15; DNA: TGTGCCAGCAGTGGCGGGGGGCCCGCCGTCAATGAGCAGTTCTTC; CDR3: CASSGGGPAVNEQFF
size: many; D: .; J: TRBJ1-1; V: TRBV6-1; length: 13; DNA: TGTGCCAGCAGAAGTACAGAGAACACTGAAGCTTTCTTT; CDR3: CASRSTENTEAFF
size: many; D: TRBD2; J: TRBJ2-1; V: TRBV20-1; length: 14; DNA: TGCAGTGCAGGGGGACTAGCGGGGAACAATGAGCAGTTCTTC; CDR3: CSAGGLAGNNEQFF
size: .; D: TRBD1; J: TRBJ2-3; V: TRBV11-1; length: 15; DNA: TGTGCCAGCAGCGGGGACAGGGGTGGACGAGATACGCAGTATTTT; CDR3: CASSGDRGGRDTQYF
size: many; D: TRBD1; J: TRBJ2-1; V: TRBV12-3/TRBV12-4; length: 15; DNA: TGTGCCAGCAGTCGTCTCGGGACAGGGGTCAATGAGCAGTTCTTC; CDR3: CASSRLGTGVNEQFF
size: many; D: .; J: TRBJ1-3; V: TRBV25-1; length: 12; DNA: TGTGCCAGCACCCAGGCCGGAAACACCATATATTTT; CDR3: CASTQAGNTIYF
size: medium-sized; D: .; J: TRBJ2-7; V: TRBV7-2; length: 11; DNA: TGTGCCAGCAGCTTAGTGTACGAGCAGTACTTC; CDR3: CASSLVYEQYF
size: few; D: .; J: TRBJ1-4; V: TRBV5-4; length: 14; DNA: TGTGCCAGCAGCTTGGATGTGGATTATGAAAAACTGTTTTTT; CDR3: CASSLDVDYEKLFF
size: many; D: TRBD2; J: TRBJ2-7; V: TRBV27; length: 12; DNA: TGTGCCAGCGTTGGGACTACCTACGAGCAGTACTTC; CDR3: CASVGTTYEQYF
size: .; D: .; J: TRBJ1-4; V: TRBV4-2; length: 13; DNA: TGTGCCAGCAGCCAGGGTCCGGGCGAAAAACTGTTTTTT; CDR3: CASSQGPGEKLFF
size: .; D: .; J: TRBJ2-7; V: TRBV3-1; length: 15; DNA: TGTGCCAGCAGCCGAGCGGGTCAGAGCTCCTACGAGCAGTACTTC; CDR3: CASSRAGQSSYEQYF
size: .; D: TRBD1; J: TRBJ1-5; V: TRBV12-3/TRBV12-4; length: 13; DNA: TGTGCCAGCAGTTTGACAGGGGATCAGCCCCAGCATTTT; CDR3: CASSLTGDQPQHF
size: many; D: .; J: TRBJ1-1; V: TRBV7-8; length: 13; DNA: TGTGCCAGCAGGGGGCGGGGTGAGACTGAAGCTTTCTTT; CDR3: CASRGRGETEAFF
size: many; D: .; J: TRBJ1-1; V: TRBV5-1; length: 14; DNA: TGCGCCAGCAGAGAGCCCTGGACAGCCACTGAAGCTTTCTTT; CDR3: CASREPWTATEAFF
size: many; D: .; J: TRBJ2-3; V: TRBV5-1; length: 14; DNA: TGCGCCAGCAGCTTGGGGGCTAGCACAGATACGCAGTATTTT; CDR3: CASSLGASTDTQYF
size: many; D: TRBD2; J: TRBJ2-7; V: TRBV4-1; length: 16; DNA: TGCGCCAGCAGCCAAGCGGGAGGACTAGCGGGAGACGAGCAGTACTTC; CDR3: CASSQAGGLAGDEQYF
size: .; D: .; J: TRBJ2-7; V: TRBV2; length: 15; DNA: TGTGCCAGCAGTGAAGAAGGTGGGGCAACGTTTGAGCAGTACTTC; CDR3: CASSEEGGATFEQYF
size: many; D: .; J: TRBJ2-3; V: TRBV20-1; length: 14; DNA: TGCAGTGCTACCTACAGGGAAAAGGCAGATACGCAGTATTTT; CDR3: CSATYREKADTQYF
size: medium-sized; D: TRBD1; J: TRBJ2-7; V: TRBV30; length: 12; DNA: TGTGCCTCCACAGGGGCAACCTACGAGCAGTACTTC; CDR3: CASTGATYEQYF
size: .; D: TRBD2; J: TRBJ2-3; V: TRBV7-2; length: 15; DNA: TGTGCCAGCAGCTTAGCTAGCGGGAGGGCAGATACGCAGTATTTT; CDR3: CASSLASGRADTQYF
size: .; D: .; J: TRBJ1-3; V: TRBV6-1; length: 16; DNA: TGTGCCAGCAGTCACCGACAGGTACTCTCTGGAAACACCATATATTTT; CDR3: CASSHRQVLSGNTIYF
size: few; D: .; J: TRBJ2-7; V: TRBV5-4; length: 14; DNA: TGTGCCAGCAGCTTGGGGCGGGATACCTACGAGCAGTACTTC; CDR3: CASSLGRDTYEQYF
size: many; D: .; J: TRBJ1-3; V: TRBV11-3; length: 14; DNA: TGTGCCAGCAGCCAAACATTCTCTGGAAACACCATATATTTT; CDR3: CASSQTFSGNTIYF
size: .; D: .; J: TRBJ2-2; V: TRBV4-1; length: 14; DNA: TGCGCCAGCAGCCATGGACCCTTTACCGGGGAGCTGTTTTTT; CDR3: CASSHGPFTGELFF
size: many; D: .; J: TRBJ2-7; V: TRBV7-9; length: 12; DNA: TGTGCCAGCAGTTCGACTTCTTACGAGCAGTACTTC; CDR3: CASSSTSYEQYF
size: many; D: TRBD2; J: TRBJ2-1; V: TRBV12-3/TRBV12-4; length: 15; DNA: TGTGCCAGCACCGGGGGACTAGCGGTATACAATGAGCAGTTCTTC; CDR3: CASTGGLAVYNEQFF
size: few; D: .; J: TRBJ1-4; V: TRBV2; length: 15; DNA: TGTGCCAGCAGTCTTGGGGCAGTGGTCGATGAAAAACTGTTTTTT; CDR3: CASSLGAVVDEKLFF
size: many; D: TRBD1; J: TRBJ2-3; V: TRBV4-1; length: 15; DNA: TGCGCCAGCAGCCAAGATGGGGCTGGACAGGGAAAGCAGTATTTT; CDR3: CASSQDGAGQGKQYF
size: many; D: TRBD2; J: TRBJ2-3; V: TRBV19; length: 14; DNA: TGTGCCAGTAGTCTACTAGCGGGAGCCGATACGCAGTATTTT; CDR3: CASSLLAGADTQYF
size: many; D: .; J: TRBJ1-1; V: TRBV25-1; length: 13; DNA: TGTGCCAGCAGTGACGAGAGGGGTTTAGAAGCTTTCTTT; CDR3: CASSDERGLEAFF